Sequencing of this T cell receptor (beta chain) was carried out in a study of T-cell reconstitution after alpha-beta-depleted transplantation in children. General observations from the study: The main origin of T-cell counts and diversity one year after transplant was newly produced T cells. The study reportedly traced alpha-beta T cells about two months after transplant to several hundred expanded graft clones. Several patients had high TCRbeta diversity at day 60; it came from surviving recipient T cells and thymic progenitors.

This clonotype was observed a few times. Antigen: not known. A library of TCRbeta sequences, prepared with unique molecular identifiers, was generated. MiXCR, run by TCRdb on the PCR reads, gives a single entry per CDR3 protein. The sample lists 40,000 to 60,000 distinct CDR3 sequences, roughly 8.7% occurring once. The germline gives CDR1 KGHSH, CDR2 LQKENI. V shed 4 bases, J shed 6 bases, and the junction held 6 bases outside the gene matches. This CDR3 spans 14 amino acids. The sequence was collected from a male patient aged 2-15 years who had a stem cell transplant for chronic granulomatous disease, so the T cells may come from the graft donor. The source was PBMCs, mostly from graft donor cells, collected 60 days after TCRalphabeta/CD19-depleted stem cell transplant. V and J are TRBV18 and TRBJ2-1, with 7 bases aligning to TRBD2. The CDR3 spells CASSQETSINEQFF. In nucleotides, the CDR3 is TGTGCCAGCTCACAGGAGACTAGCATCAATGAGCAGTTCTTC.